Listed below are T cell receptor beta chains from one sample, sequenced in a study of regulatory T cells in long-lasting Graves disease. MiXCR, run by TCRdb on the multiplex PCR reads, gives a single entry per CDR3 protein. The data contain some 560,000 distinct CDR3 sequences, about 16% of them seen just once; the ten biggest clones take up 25%. These records were also assigned to another study, of T cells in Graves' hyperthyroidism and ophthalmopathy.

This material consisted of peripheral blood mononuclear cells (PBMCs), taken at new diagnosis, from a patient treated with antithyroid drugs. Every receptor here comes from a woman aged 35 to 60 with Graves disease. CDR3s include the opening cysteine and the closing phenylalanine or tryptophan. The D gene is left open where the match is weak. Size values are once, few and many counts, or a class for expanded clones, and some rows have none.

V: TRBV6-5
length: 15
J: TRBJ1-1
D: NA
size: many
CDR3: CASSYLGRTNTEAFF
DNA: TGTGCCAGCAGTTACTTGGGCAGAACGAACACTGAAGCTTTCTTT

V: TRBV20-1
length: 13
J: TRBJ2-1
D: NA
size: many
CDR3: CSAVGDTDNEQFF
DNA: TGCAGTGCCGTTGGAGACACCGACAATGAGCAGTTCTTC

V: TRBV18
length: 14
J: TRBJ2-5
D: NA
size: NA
CDR3: CASSPIRHQETQYF
DNA: TGTGCCAGCTCACCAATCCGTCACCAAGAGACCCAGTACTTC

V: TRBV20-1
length: 12
J: TRBJ1-1
D: TRBD1
size: few
CDR3: CSAVYRGTEAFF
DNA: TGCAGTGCTGTTTACAGGGGCACTGAAGCTTTCTTT

V: TRBV28
length: 15
J: TRBJ1-5
D: NA
size: once
CDR3: CASSAVGRGNQPQHF
DNA: TGTGCCAGCAGTGCGGTGGGACGGGGAAATCAGCCCCAGCATTTT

V: TRBV12-3/TRBV12-4
length: 15
J: TRBJ2-1
D: TRBD2
size: many
CDR3: CASSPGLAGGNEQFF
DNA: TGTGCCAGCAGTCCCGGACTAGCGGGGGGAAATGAGCAGTTCTTC

V: TRBV20-1
length: 14
J: TRBJ1-1
D: NA
size: many
CDR3: CSANLGHMNTEAFF
DNA: TGCAGTGCTAACCTGGGACATATGAACACTGAAGCTTTCTTT

V: TRBV5-4
length: 13
J: TRBJ1-2
D: NA
size: NA
CDR3: CASQVGGSYGYTF
DNA: TGTGCCAGCCAAGTAGGGGGATCCTATGGCTACACCTTC

V: TRBV11-2
length: 14
J: TRBJ2-1
D: NA
size: many
CDR3: CASSRLVGRNEQFF
DNA: TGTGCCAGCAGCCGTCTAGTGGGAAGGAATGAGCAGTTCTTC

V: TRBV11-3
length: 15
J: TRBJ2-7
D: NA
size: many
CDR3: CASSLMGQSSYEQYF
DNA: TGTGCCAGCAGCCTCATGGGACAAAGCTCCTACGAGCAGTACTTC

V: TRBV7-9
length: 12
J: TRBJ2-3
D: NA
size: few
CDR3: CASSLDINTQYF
DNA: TGTGCCAGCAGCTTAGACATTAATACGCAGTATTTT

V: TRBV10-2
length: 15
J: TRBJ2-5
D: NA
size: few
CDR3: CASSESIRGRETQYF
DNA: TGCGCCAGCAGTGAGTCTATAAGGGGCCGGGAGACCCAGTACTTC

V: TRBV2
length: 15
J: TRBJ2-7
D: TRBD1
size: many
CDR3: CASSQDRESIYEQYF
DNA: TGTGCCAGCAGTCAGGACAGGGAATCCATCTACGAGCAGTACTTC

V: TRBV7-9
length: 14
J: TRBJ2-7
D: TRBD1
size: many
CDR3: CASSLATGAYEQYF
DNA: TGTGCCAGCAGCTTAGCGACAGGGGCTTACGAGCAGTACTTC

V: TRBV2
length: 13
J: TRBJ2-7
D: NA
size: many
CDR3: CASSADGTYEQYF
DNA: TGTGCCAGCAGTGCGGACGGAACCTACGAGCAGTACTTC

V: TRBV11-2
length: 13
J: TRBJ2-7
D: TRBD1
size: many
CDR3: CASSRDRAYEQYF
DNA: TGTGCCAGCAGCCGGGACAGGGCCTACGAGCAGTACTTC

V: TRBV28
length: 11
J: TRBJ2-7
D: NA
size: NA
CDR3: CASSPRSEQYF
DNA: TGTGCCAGCAGTCCCAGGTCCGAGCAGTACTTC

V: TRBV5-1
length: 15
J: TRBJ1-1
D: TRBD1
size: NA
CDR3: CASSLGQGAPTEAFF
DNA: TGCGCCAGCAGCTTAGGACAGGGGGCGCCCACTGAAGCTTTCTTT

V: TRBV2
length: 16
J: TRBJ2-3
D: TRBD2
size: many
CDR3: CASSEAGGTSTDTQYF
DNA: TGTGCCAGCAGTGAGGCGGGGGGAACTAGCACAGATACGCAGTATTTT

V: TRBV7-9
length: 16
J: TRBJ2-6
D: TRBD2
size: few
CDR3: CASSRGGLSGANVLTF
DNA: TGTGCCAGCAGCCGGGGGGGGTTGAGTGGGGCCAACGTCCTGACTTTC